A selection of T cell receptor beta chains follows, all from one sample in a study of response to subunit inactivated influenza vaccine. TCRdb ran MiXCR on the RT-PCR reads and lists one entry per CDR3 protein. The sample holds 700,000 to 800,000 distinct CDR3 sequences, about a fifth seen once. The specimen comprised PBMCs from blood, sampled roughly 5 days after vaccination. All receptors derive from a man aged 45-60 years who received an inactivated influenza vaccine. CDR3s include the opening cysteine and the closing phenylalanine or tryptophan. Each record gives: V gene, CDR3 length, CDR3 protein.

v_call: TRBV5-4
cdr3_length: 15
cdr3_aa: CASSGGLARYNEQFF

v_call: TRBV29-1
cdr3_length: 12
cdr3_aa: CSVSSGPYEQYF

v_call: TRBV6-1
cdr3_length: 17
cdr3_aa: CASFWTGGMGPNTEAFF

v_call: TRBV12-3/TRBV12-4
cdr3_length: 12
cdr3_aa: CASSLSRSPLHF

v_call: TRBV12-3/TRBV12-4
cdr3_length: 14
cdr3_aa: CASSSGTGANVLTF

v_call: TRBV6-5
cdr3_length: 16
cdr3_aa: CASSYSFSSSYNEQFF

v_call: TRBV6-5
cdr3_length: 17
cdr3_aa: CASSFNVAGPLTGELFF

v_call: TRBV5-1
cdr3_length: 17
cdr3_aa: CASSFYPGQGGTGELFF

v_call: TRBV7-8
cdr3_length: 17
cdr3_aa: CASSLMASGNSADTQYF

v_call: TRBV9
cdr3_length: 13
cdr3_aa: CASSVGSGPEQFF

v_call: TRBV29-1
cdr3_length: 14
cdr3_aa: CSVEGQGAWETQYF

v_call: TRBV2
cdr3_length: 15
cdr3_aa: CASSLNAGSGQPQHF

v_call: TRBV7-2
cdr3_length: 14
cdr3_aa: CASRSPGNQETQYF

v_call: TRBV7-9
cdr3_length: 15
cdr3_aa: CASSQTGTFENIQYF

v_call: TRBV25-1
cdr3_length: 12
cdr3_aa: CATSTLADTQYF

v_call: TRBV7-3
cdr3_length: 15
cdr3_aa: CASSPSQGLYNEQFF

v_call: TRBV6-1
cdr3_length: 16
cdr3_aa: CASRQDIGQGQETQFF

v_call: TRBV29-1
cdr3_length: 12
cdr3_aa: CSFKDRSETQYF

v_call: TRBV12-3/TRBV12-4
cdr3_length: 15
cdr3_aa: CASSNPGTGIYEQYF

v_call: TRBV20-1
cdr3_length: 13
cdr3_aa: CSARDLRPETQYF

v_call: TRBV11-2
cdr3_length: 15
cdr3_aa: CASSLGQGPMEPQHF

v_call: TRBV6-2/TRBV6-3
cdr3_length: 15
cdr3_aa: CASRPQGQGGNEQFF

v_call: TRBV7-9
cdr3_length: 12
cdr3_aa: CASSLAQGDYTF

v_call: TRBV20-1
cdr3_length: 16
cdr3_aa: CSASSWTGGRNQPQHF

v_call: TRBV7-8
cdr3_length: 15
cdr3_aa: CASSLSGNSYNEQFF

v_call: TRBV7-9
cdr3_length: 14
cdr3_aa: CTSSRALATYEQYF

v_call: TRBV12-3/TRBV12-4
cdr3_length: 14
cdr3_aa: CASSLDGRRNTIYF

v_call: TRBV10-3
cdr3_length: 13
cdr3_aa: CAISDGPPGELFF

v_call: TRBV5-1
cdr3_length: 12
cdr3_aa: CASSLWWNEQFF

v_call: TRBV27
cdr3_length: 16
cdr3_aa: CASPVPAGGHYNEQFF

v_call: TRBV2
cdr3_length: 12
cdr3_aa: CASKTQGETQYF

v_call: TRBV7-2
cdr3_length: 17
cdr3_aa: CASSLAPWAANNQPQHF

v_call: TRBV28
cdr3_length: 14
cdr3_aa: CASSFASGTSWTFF

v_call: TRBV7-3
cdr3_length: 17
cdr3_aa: CASSHSGRTGGYNEQFF

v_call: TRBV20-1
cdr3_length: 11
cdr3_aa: CSAGRSTEAFF

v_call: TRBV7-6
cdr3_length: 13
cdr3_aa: CASSFTRLQEQFF

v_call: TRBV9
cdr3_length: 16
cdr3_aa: CASSVGLAVYTGELFF

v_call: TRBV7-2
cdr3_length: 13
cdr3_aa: CASSFGRSETQYF

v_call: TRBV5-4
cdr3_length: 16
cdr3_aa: CASSLAQASGTDTQYF

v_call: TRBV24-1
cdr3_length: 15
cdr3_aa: CATSGGSGTGVEQYF

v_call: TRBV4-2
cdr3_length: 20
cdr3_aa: CASSQGRGTGGVPDNSPLHF

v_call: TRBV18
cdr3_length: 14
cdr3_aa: CASSPTSDNNEQFF

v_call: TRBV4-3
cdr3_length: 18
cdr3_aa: CASSQATGLAGGYNEQFF

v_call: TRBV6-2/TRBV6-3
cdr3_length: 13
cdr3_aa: CASSGGGGSEQFF

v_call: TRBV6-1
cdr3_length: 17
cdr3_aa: CASTVIDRVDPDSPLHF

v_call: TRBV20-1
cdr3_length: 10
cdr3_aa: CSKGGETQYF

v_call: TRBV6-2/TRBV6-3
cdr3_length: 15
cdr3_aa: CASSYSGLEFYEQYF

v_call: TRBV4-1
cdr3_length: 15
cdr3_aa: CASSGTRLSADTQYF